Listed below are T cell receptor beta chains from one sample, sequenced in a study of blood T cell repertoires in COVID-19. The repertoire was sequenced with immunoSEQ multiplex PCR; TCRdb's copy has only in-frame clones and lacks some. The sample lists hundreds of thousands of clones, roughly 87% occurring once. The sample comprised PBMCs or T cells enriched from blood (not recorded which). Every receptor here comes from a woman aged 25 to 39 who had recovered from COVID-19. Each CDR3 is given with its conserved first and last residue. D genes are given only for firm matches. Not all rows give a size; the values are once, few, many and, for expanded clones, a class.

length | size | D | J | V | DNA | CDR3
15 | - | - | TRBJ2-5 | TRBV24-1 | TGTGCCACCAGTGATCCAGACAGATACCAAGAGACCCAGTACTTC | CATSDPDRYQETQYF
13 | - | - | TRBJ1-1 | TRBV11-1 | TGTGCCAGCAGCTTATTCATGAACACTGAAGCTTTCTTT | CASSLFMNTEAFF
14 | - | - | TRBJ2-1 | TRBV28 | TGTGCCAGCAGCGCTGGGGGGAGAACACATGAGCAGTTCTTC | CASSAGGRTHEQFF
12 | - | - | TRBJ2-3 | TRBV7-8 | TGTGCCAGCAGCCCTCGGTTAGATACGCAGTATTTT | CASSPRLDTQYF
16 | - | TRBD2 | TRBJ2-1 | TRBV6-1 | TGTGCCAGCAGTGAGGGCCGTATGCAGGGAGGGGATGAGCAGTTCTTC | CASSEGRMQGGDEQFF
14 | once | TRBD1 | TRBJ1-1 | TRBV7-2 | TGTGCCAGCAGCCTTGACAGGGAGAACACTGAAGCTTTCTTT | CASSLDRENTEAFF
14 | - | - | TRBJ2-7 | TRBV4-1 | TGCGCCAGCAGCCAAGATCGGAGTGCCTACGAGCAGTACTTC | CASSQDRSAYEQYF
13 | - | - | TRBJ2-7 | TRBV28 | TGTGCCAGCAGTTTAGACAGCCCCTACGAGCAGTACTTC | CASSLDSPYEQYF
12 | - | - | TRBJ2-5 | TRBV5-1 | TGCGCCAGCAGCTTGGCCGTTGAGACCCAGTACTTC | CASSLAVETQYF
14 | - | - | TRBJ2-1 | TRBV13 | TGTGCCAGCAGCTTGTATGGCACCTACAATGAGCAGTTCTTC | CASSLYGTYNEQFF
15 | - | TRBD1 | TRBJ2-6 | TRBV19 | TGTGCCAGTGAACAGGGGGCGACTGGGGCCAACGTCCTGACTTTC | CASEQGATGANVLTF
15 | - | TRBD2 | TRBJ2-1 | TRBV7-9 | TGTGCCGTACTCCGTCTAGCGGACTCCTACAATGAGCAGTTCTTC | CAVLRLADSYNEQFF
15 | - | - | TRBJ2-3 | TRBV9 | TGTGCCAGCAGCCCGACCTGGGGAGACACAGATACGCAGTATTTT | CASSPTWGDTDTQYF
15 | - | - | TRBJ2-6 | TRBV27 | TGTGCCAGCAGTTTCGGGATCTCTGGGGCCAACGTCCTGACTTTC | CASSFGISGANVLTF
15 | - | - | TRBJ2-3 | TRBV5-1 | TGCGCCAGCAGCTTGGGACAGGTGGGCACAGATACGCAGTATTTT | CASSLGQVGTDTQYF
15 | - | TRBD1 | TRBJ2-1 | TRBV6-5 | TGTGCCAGCAGTAGAACAGGGGGCTCCTACAATGAGCAGTTCTTC | CASSRTGGSYNEQFF
13 | - | - | TRBJ1-4 | TRBV30 | TGTGCCTGGAAACGGGGAACGAATGAAAAACTGTTTTTT | CAWKRGTNEKLFF
14 | - | - | TRBJ1-6 | TRBV6-4 | TGTGCCAGCACCCGCATGGACGCCGATAGCGGACTCCACTTT | CASTRMDADSGLHF
18 | - | TRBD1 | TRBJ2-1 | TRBV27 | TGTGCCAGCAGTTTCGTGGGACAGGGAGGTAAAGGGTACAATGAGCAGTTCTTC | CASSFVGQGGKGYNEQFF
14 | - | - | TRBJ1-2 | TRBV6-5 | TGTGCCAGCAGTTACTCGGAGGGACCCTATGGCTACACCTTC | CASSYSEGPYGYTF
14 | - | - | TRBJ2-4 | TRBV23-1 | TGCGCCAGCCCTAAAAAAGCGTTCATATTTATTCAGTACTTC | CASPKKAFIFIQYF
16 | - | TRBD1 | TRBJ1-1 | TRBV5-1 | TGCGCCAGCAGCTTGACAGGGGTACCTTCGAACACTGAAGCTTTCTTT | CASSLTGVPSNTEAFF
16 | once | TRBD2 | TRBJ2-7 | TRBV6-1 | TGTGCCAGCAGTGAAGACCCCGGGACTAGGTCCTACGAGCAGTACTTC | CASSEDPGTRSYEQYF
16 | - | TRBD2 | TRBJ2-6 | TRBV5-1 | TGCGCCAGCAGTGCGGGGGTAGCCGCTGGGGCCAACGTCCTGACTTTC | CASSAGVAAGANVLTF
16 | - | TRBD1 | TRBJ1-3 | TRBV7-2 | TGTGCCAGCAGCACAGTGGGGACAGGACCTGGAAACACCATATATTTT | CASSTVGTGPGNTIYF
13 | - | - | TRBJ1-1 | TRBV28 | TGTGCCAGCATCACCCAGGGTAACACTGAAGCTTTCTTT | CASITQGNTEAFF
13 | - | - | TRBJ1-2 | TRBV28 | TGTGCCAGCAGTTTATTTCCAGGGGATGGCTACACCTTC | CASSLFPGDGYTF
15 | - | - | TRBJ2-3 | TRBV6-1 | TGTGCCAGCAGTGAAGCAGGGCAGGGTAGAGGTACGCAGTATTTT | CASSEAGQGRGTQYF
13 | few | - | TRBJ1-5 | TRBV19 | TGTGCCAGTAGTATAGTAAGGGGCCAGCCCCAGCATTTT | CASSIVRGQPQHF
13 | - | - | TRBJ2-7 | TRBV19 | TGTGCCAGTTCAACCGAGGCCGGAAGGGAGCAGTACTTC | CASSTEAGREQYF
17 | - | TRBD1 | TRBJ2-6 | TRBV27 | TGTGCCAGCAGACCCGGGACAGGAGTCTCTGGGGCCAACGTCCTGACTTTC | CASRPGTGVSGANVLTF
15 | - | - | TRBJ2-5 | TRBV28 | TGTGCCAGCAGTTTAGGGACTTCGGGCAGAGAGACCCAGTACTTC | CASSLGTSGRETQYF
15 | - | TRBD1 | TRBJ2-5 | TRBV11-3 | TGTGCCAGCAGCTTGGGGACAGGGGGCGGGGAGACCCAGTACTTC | CASSLGTGGGETQYF
12 | - | - | TRBJ1-1 | TRBV6-5 | TGTGCCAGCAGCTACGCACAGGGAAGAGCTTTCTTT | CASSYAQGRAFF
12 | - | - | TRBJ2-3 | TRBV6-5 | TGTGCCCTAAGAGGGCCCACAGATACGCAGTATTTT | CALRGPTDTQYF
16 | - | TRBD2 | TRBJ2-7 | TRBV6-1 | TGTGCCAGCAGTGATACTAGCGGGGGCCGATCCCACGAGCAGTACTTC | CASSDTSGGRSHEQYF
16 | - | - | TRBJ2-2 | TRBV18 | TGTGCCAGCTCAGTCATAAGGGGCCTGAACACCGGGGAGCTGTTTTTT | CASSVIRGLNTGELFF
15 | - | - | TRBJ1-5 | TRBV7-6 | TGTGCCAGCAGCGCCACAGGATTTAGCAATCAGCCCCAGCATTTT | CASSATGFSNQPQHF
15 | - | TRBD1 | TRBJ1-3 | TRBV10-3 | TGTGCCATCAGTGAAGGGGGCGTAATTGGAAACACCATATATTTT | CAISEGGVIGNTIYF
16 | - | - | TRBJ1-2 | TRBV18 | TGTGCCAGCTCACCCAGGGGTGGCGATTCGCCCTATGGCTACACCTTC | CASSPRGGDSPYGYTF
16 | - | - | TRBJ2-2 | TRBV25-1 | TGTGCCAGCAGTGAATGGGCAGGGAAGGTGACCGGGGAGCTGTTTTTT | CASSEWAGKVTGELFF
13 | once | TRBD1 | TRBJ1-3 | TRBV28 | TGTGCCAGCAGGGCAGGGGGTGGAAACACCATATATTTT | CASRAGGGNTIYF
15 | - | - | TRBJ1-2 | TRBV4-1 | TGCGCCAGCAGCCAAGATAACGGGCAGGGAGGTGGCTACACCTTC | CASSQDNGQGGGYTF
14 | - | - | TRBJ1-6 | TRBV6-5 | TGTGCCAGCAGACGACAGTCTTATAGTTCACCCCTCCACTTT | CASRRQSYSSPLHF
17 | - | TRBD2 | TRBJ2-2 | TRBV27 | TGTGCCAGCAAGGGGGTGGCGTCGAGCGGGAGCACCGGGGAGCTGTTTTTT | CASKGVASSGSTGELFF
20 | - | TRBD2 | TRBJ2-7 | TRBV3-1/TRBV3-2 | TGTGCCAGCAGCCAAGGAGGAACCGGATTTTTGCGGGGGAGCTCCTACGAGCAGTACTTC | CASSQGGTGFLRGSSYEQYF
13 | few | - | TRBJ1-5 | TRBV27 | TGTGCCAGCAGTTTATATAGGGAGATGCCCCAGCATTTT | CASSLYREMPQHF
16 | few | - | TRBJ1-3 | TRBV5-1 | TGCGCCAGCAGCTTGTTCGACATCAGCTCTGGAAACACCATATATTTT | CASSLFDISSGNTIYF
14 | - | - | TRBJ1-5 | TRBV5-8 | TGTGCCGGGGAAGACAGACAGGGCAATCAGCCCCAGCATTTT | CAGEDRQGNQPQHF
13 | - | TRBD1 | TRBJ2-7 | TRBV12-3/TRBV12-4 | TGTGCCAGCAGTCGACAGGGAGTCTACGAGCAGTACTTC | CASSRQGVYEQYF
17 | - | TRBD2 | TRBJ2-7 | TRBV10-3 | TGTGCCATCAGCCCACCGGGACTAGCGGGCCACTCCTACGAGCAGTACTTC | CAISPPGLAGHSYEQYF
18 | - | TRBD2 | TRBJ2-4 | TRBV7-9 | TGTGCCAGCAGCCCAAGGACTAGCGGATCCCCGTTCGGAAACATTCAGTACTTC | CASSPRTSGSPFGNIQYF
12 | once | - | TRBJ2-1 | TRBV3-1/TRBV3-2 | TGTGCCGTGGGGCGAACCTACAATGAGCAGTTCTTC | CAVGRTYNEQFF
15 | - | TRBD2 | TRBJ2-1 | TRBV9 | TGTGCCAGCAGCGTAGAAGGGAGGGGACTACAGGAGCAGTTCTTC | CASSVEGRGLQEQFF
19 | once | - | TRBJ1-4 | TRBV30 | TGTGCCTGGAGTAGTTCCGGGACACTTGGGTCCTCAACTAATGAAAAACTGTTTTTT | CAWSSSGTLGSSTNEKLFF
14 | - | - | TRBJ2-1 | TRBV7-2 | TGTGCCAGCAGCTTAGCTAACCAGTTCAATGAGCAGTTCTTC | CASSLANQFNEQFF
15 | once | TRBD1 | TRBJ2-7 | TRBV19 | TGTGCCAGTAGCCCGGGACAGACGACTTCCTACGAGCAGTACTTC | CASSPGQTTSYEQYF